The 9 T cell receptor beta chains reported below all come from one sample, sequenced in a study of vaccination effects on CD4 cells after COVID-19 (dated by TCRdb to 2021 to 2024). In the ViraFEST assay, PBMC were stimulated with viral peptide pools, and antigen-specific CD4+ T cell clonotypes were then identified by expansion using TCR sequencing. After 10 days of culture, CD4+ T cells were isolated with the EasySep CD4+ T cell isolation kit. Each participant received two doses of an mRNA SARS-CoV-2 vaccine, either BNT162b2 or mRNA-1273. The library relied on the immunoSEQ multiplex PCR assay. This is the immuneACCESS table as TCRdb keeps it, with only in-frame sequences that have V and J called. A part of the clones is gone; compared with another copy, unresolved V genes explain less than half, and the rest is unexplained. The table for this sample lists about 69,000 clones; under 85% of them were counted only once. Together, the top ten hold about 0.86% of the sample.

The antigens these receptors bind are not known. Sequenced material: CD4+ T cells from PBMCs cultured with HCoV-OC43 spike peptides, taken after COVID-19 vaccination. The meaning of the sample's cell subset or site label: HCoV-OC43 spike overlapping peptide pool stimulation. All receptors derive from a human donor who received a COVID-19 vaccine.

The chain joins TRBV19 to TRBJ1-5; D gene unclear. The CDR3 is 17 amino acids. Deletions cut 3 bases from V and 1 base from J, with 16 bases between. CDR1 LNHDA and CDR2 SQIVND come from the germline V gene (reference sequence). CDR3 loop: CASSIVPVGVSNQPQHF. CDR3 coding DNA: TGTGCCAGTAGTATCGTCCCGGTCGGCGTAAGCAATCAGCCCCAGCATTTT.

The CDR3 here is CASSYPAGGLETQYF. The CDR3 DNA follows: TGTGCCAGCAGTTACCCGGCAGGGGGCCTCGAGACCCAGTACTTC. This chain joins TRBV6-2 or TRBV6-3 and TRBJ2-5; 8 nucleotides align to TRBD1. From germline, CDR1 is MNHEY and CDR2 SVGEGT. The CDR3 is 15 residues long. The V gene end was trimmed by 2 bases and the J gene end by 5 bases; junction bases not matched to a gene: 7.

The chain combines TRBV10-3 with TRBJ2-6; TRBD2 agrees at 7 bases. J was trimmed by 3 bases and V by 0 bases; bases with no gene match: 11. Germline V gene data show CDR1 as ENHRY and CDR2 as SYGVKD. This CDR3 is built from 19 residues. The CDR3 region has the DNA TGTGCCATCAGTGAGTCAGAGTACCTGGGGGGGAATGGGGCCAACGTCCTGACTTTC. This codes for CAISESEYLGGNGANVLTF.

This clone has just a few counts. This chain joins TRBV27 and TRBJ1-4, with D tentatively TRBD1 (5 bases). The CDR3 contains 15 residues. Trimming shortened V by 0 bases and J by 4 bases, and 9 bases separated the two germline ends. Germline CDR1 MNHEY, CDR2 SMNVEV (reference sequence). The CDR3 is CASSLSRGVNEKLFF. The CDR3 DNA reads TGTGCCAGCAGTTTATCGAGAGGGGTTAATGAAAAACTGTTTTTT.

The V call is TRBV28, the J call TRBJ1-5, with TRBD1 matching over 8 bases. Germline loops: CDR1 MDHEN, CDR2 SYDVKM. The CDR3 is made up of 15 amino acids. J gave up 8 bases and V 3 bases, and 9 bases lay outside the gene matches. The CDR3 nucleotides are TGTGCCAGCAGTTTTCGGGACAGGTCTGCGGAGCCCCAGCATTTT. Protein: CASSFRDRSAEPQHF. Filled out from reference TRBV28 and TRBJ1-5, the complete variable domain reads DVKVTQSSRYLVKRTGEKVFLECVQDMDHENMFWYRQDPGLGLRLIYFSYDVKMKEKGDIPEGYSVSREKKERFSLILESASTNQTSMYLCASSFRDRSAEPQHFGDGTRLSIL.

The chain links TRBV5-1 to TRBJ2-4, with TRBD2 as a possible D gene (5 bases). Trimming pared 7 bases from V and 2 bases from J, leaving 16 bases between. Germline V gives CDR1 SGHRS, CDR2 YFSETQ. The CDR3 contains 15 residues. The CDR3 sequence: CASSPWTGTKNIQYF. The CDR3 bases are TGCGCCAGCTCCCCATGGACGGGGACCAAAAACATTCAGTACTTC.

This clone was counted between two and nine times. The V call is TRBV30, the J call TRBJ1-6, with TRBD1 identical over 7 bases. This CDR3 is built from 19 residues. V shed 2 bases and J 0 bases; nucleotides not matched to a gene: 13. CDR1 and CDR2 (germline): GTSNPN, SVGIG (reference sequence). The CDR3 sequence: CAWSSFLGTVSSYNSPLHF. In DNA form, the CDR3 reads TGTGCCTGGAGTAGCTTCCTCGGGACAGTCAGCTCCTATAATTCACCCCTCCACTTT.

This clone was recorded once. The CDR3 here is CASRGDGTEAFF. The CDR3 DNA is TGTGCCAGCAGGGGGGATGGCACTGAAGCTTTCTTT. The V call is TRBV6-5, the J call TRBJ1-1; D may be TRBD1 (5 bases). The CDR3 is 12 amino acids. The germline V gene encodes CDR1 MNHEY and CDR2 SVGAGI. Between the trimmed V and J ends, which lost 6 bases and 4 bases, there was a span of 9 bases.

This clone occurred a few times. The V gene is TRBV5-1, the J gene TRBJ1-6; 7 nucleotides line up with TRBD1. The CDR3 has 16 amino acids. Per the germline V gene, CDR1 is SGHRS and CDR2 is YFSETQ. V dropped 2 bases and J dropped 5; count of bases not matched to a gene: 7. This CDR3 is CASSFLGDRDNSPLHF. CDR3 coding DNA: TGCGCCAGCAGCTTCCTGGGGGACAGAGATAATTCACCCCTCCACTTT.